Here is one T cell receptor (beta chain) with its context. Its specificity is unknown. Here immunoSEQ multiplex PCR was the method, and the copy in TCRdb shows in-frame clones only, minus some. The data show roughly 92,000 clones, with approximately 80% seen just once and roughly 5% held by the top ten. This entry comes from a study of OX40 agonist ivuxolimab in advanced cancers. The wider study: Intravenous ivuxolimab was administered to patients every 2 weeks at 0.01 to 10 mg/kg. General observations from the study: More expanded clones were seen, on average, in CD8+ T cells than in CD4+. CD4+ and CD8+ blood T cells expanded clonally by week 6 at 0.1 to 3.0 mg/kg.

The source was CD4+ or CD8+ T cells sorted from blood, collected in a trial of the OX40 agonist ivuxolimab. The TCR was taken from an adult with an advanced solid tumor such as melanoma, head and neck, liver or kidney cancer.

Here the CDR3 DNA reads TGCGCCAGCAGCCAAGAGGCTTCCCGGGCCTACGAGCAGTACTTC. As protein: CASSQEASRAYEQYF. The chain is built from TRBV4-3 and TRBJ2-7; no reliable D call. The CDR3 extends over 15 amino acids. Trimming shortened V by 0 bases and J by 2 bases, and 11 bases separated the two germline ends. CDR1 is LGHNA, CDR2 YSLEER, per germline.